This T cell receptor (beta chain) was sequenced during a study of blood T cell repertoires in COVID-19. Study-wide background: PBMCs, B-cell-depleted T cells, or T cells were the source of the cDNA or gDNA that made up the material.

Original processing methods: Researchers report that nucleated cell counts were estimated from reference gene primer amplification. Some clones are missing from TCRdb's copy, which holds only in-frame ones; the method was immunoSEQ multiplex PCR. V, J and clone size are those of that table, while D and trimming were read from the DNA. Seen here are tens of thousands of clones, 79% observed once, and the top ten hold about 5%. The CDR3 loop spans 18 amino acids. Germline CDR1 reads SGHVS; CDR2 reads FQNEAQ. The germline V and J ends were trimmed by 1 base and 0 bases, with 16 bases remaining between them.

This clonotype was sampled from an elderly woman with active or convalescent COVID-19. The chain joins TRBV7-8 to TRBJ2-4; no clear D gene. Material for sequencing was peripheral blood. This CDR3 reads CASSLEVAGFGAKNIQYF. For the CDR3, the DNA is TGTGCCAGCAGCTTAGAAGTAGCCGGATTTGGAGCCAAAAACATTCAGTACTTC.